This T cell receptor beta chain was documented in a study of early T cells in non-severe SARS-CoV-2 infection. Turning to the study itself: Bulk RNA taken from unsorted whole blood was sequenced, leaving chains unpaired.

The protocol attached unique molecular identifiers to individual cDNA molecules. TCRdb analysed the 5' RACE reads with MiXCR anew, one entry per CDR3 protein. The sample contains over 50,000 distinct CDR3 sequences, around 8.3% of which appear only once. About this clonotype: The antigen remains undetermined.

V was trimmed by 2 bases and J by 7 bases, leaving 8 bases between them. The CDR3 has 12 amino acids. Study results and limitations: Private and CD4 specificities were missed by VDJdb matching, skewed to anti-spike CD8.

This sequence originates from an adult who was a healthcare worker with PCR-confirmed SARS-CoV-2 infection or an uninfected control (not recorded which). The sample here was whole blood, taken at baseline. The chain has TRBV12-3 or TRBV12-4 and TRBJ1-2; the D gene is possibly TRBD1 (5 bases). The CDR3 DNA reads TGTGCCAGCAGTTTATCGACAGTTGGCTACACCTTC. Encoded protein: CASSLSTVGYTF.